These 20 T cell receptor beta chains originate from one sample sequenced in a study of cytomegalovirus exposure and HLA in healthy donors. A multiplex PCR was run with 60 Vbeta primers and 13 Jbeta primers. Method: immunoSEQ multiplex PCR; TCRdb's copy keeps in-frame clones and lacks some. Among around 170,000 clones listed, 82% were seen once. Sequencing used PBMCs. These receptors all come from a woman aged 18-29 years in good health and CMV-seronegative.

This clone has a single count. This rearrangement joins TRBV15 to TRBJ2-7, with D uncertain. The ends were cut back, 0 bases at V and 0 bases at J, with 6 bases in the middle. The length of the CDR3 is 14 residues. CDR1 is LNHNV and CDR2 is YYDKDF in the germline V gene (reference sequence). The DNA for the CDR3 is TGTGCCACCAGCAGAGAGAGTAGCTCCTACGAGCAGTACTTC. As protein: CATSRESSSYEQYF.

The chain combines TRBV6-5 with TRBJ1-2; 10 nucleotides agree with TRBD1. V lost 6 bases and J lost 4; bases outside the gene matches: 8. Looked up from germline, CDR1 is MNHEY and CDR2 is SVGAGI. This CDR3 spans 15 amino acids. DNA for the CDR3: TGTGCCAGCAGCAAAGACAGGGGGCGCATCTATGGCTACACCTTC. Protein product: CASSKDRGRIYGYTF.

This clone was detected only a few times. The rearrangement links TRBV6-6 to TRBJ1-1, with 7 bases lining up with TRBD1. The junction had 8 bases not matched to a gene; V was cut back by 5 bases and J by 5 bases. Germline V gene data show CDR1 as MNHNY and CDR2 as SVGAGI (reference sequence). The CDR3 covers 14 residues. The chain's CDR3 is CASSRTGVETEAFF. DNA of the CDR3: TGTGCCAGCAGTCGAACAGGGGTGGAAACTGAAGCTTTCTTT.

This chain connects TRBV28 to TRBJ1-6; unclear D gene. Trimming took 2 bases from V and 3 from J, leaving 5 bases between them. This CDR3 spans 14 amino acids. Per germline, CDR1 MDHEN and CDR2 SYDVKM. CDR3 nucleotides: TGTGCCAGCAGTTTAGTCGGCTATAATTCACCCCTCCACTTT. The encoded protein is CASSLVGYNSPLHF.

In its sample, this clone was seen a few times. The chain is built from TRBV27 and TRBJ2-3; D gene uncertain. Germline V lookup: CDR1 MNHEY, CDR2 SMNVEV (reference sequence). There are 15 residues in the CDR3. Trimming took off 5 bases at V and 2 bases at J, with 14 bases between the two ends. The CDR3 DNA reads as TGTGCCAGCAGTCCCGAGGCCATTTTCACAGATACGCAGTATTTT. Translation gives CASSPEAIFTDTQYF.

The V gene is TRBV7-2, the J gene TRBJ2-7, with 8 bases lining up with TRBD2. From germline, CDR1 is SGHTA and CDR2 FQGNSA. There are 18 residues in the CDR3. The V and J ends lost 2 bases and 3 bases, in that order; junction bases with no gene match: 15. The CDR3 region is CASSLPSSGSRSSYEQYF. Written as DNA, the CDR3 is TGTGCCAGCAGCTTACCTTCTAGCGGGTCAAGGTCTAGCTACGAGCAGTACTTC.

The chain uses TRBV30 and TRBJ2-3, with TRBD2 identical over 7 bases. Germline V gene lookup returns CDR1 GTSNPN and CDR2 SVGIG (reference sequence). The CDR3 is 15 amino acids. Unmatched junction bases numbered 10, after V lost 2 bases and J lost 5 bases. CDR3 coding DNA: TGTGCCTGGAGTCTCGCGGGAGCCGGGGGAGATACGCAGTATTTT. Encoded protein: CAWSLAGAGGDTQYF.

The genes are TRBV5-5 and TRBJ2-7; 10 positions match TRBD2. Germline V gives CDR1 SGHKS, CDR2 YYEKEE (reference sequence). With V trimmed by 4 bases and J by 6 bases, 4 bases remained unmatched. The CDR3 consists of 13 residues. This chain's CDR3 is CASSTGTSVEQYF. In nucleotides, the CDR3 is TGTGCCAGCAGCACGGGGACTAGCGTCGAGCAGTACTTC.

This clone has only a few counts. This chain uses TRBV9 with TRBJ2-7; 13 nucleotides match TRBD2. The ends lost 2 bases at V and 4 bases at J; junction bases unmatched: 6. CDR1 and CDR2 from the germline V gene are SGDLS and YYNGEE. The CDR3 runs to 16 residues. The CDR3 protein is CASSVSGTSGIYEQYF. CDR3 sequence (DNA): TGTGCCAGCAGCGTCAGCGGGACTAGCGGGATTTACGAGCAGTACTTC.

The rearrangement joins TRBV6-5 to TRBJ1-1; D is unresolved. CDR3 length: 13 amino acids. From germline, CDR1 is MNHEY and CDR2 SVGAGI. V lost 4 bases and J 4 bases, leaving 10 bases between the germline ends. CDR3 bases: TGTGCCAGCAGTTCCTTACTCATCACTGAAGCTTTCTTT. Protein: CASSSLLITEAFF.

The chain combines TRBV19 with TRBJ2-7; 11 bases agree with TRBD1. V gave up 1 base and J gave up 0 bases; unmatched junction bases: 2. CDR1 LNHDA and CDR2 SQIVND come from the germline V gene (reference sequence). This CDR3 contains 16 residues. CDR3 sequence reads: CASSIAGTGGSYEQYF. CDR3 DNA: TGTGCCAGTAGTATAGCTGGGACAGGGGGCTCCTACGAGCAGTACTTC.

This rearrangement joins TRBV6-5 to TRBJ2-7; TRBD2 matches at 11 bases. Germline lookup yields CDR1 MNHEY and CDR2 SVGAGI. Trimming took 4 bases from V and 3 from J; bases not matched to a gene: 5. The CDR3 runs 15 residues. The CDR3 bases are TGTGCCAGCAGTTCCCTGACTAGCGGGAACTACGAGCAGTACTTC. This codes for CASSSLTSGNYEQYF.

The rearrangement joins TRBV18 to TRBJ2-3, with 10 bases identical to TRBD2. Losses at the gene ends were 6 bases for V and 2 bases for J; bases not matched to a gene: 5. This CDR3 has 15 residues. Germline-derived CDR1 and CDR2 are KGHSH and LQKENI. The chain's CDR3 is CASSLGLADTDTQYF. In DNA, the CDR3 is TGTGCCAGCTCTCTCGGACTAGCGGACACAGATACGCAGTATTTT.

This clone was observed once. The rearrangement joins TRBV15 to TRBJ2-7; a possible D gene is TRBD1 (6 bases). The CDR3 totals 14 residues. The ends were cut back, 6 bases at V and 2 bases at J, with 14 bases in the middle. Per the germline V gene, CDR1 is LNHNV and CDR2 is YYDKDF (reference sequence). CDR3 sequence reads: CATSSNRVTYEQYF. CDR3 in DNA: TGTGCCACCAGTAGTAACAGGGTTACCTACGAGCAGTACTTC.

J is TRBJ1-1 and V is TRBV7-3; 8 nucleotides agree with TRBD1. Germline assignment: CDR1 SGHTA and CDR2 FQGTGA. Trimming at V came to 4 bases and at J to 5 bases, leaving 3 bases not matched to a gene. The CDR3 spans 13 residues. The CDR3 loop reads CASSSDRATEAFF. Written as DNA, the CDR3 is TGTGCCAGCAGCTCGGACAGGGCGACTGAAGCTTTCTTT.

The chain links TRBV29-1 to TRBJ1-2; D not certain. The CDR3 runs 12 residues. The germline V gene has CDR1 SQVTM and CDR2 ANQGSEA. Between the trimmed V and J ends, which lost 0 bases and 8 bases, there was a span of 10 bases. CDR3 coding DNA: TGCAGCGTTGAAGAGGGCACACCCGGCTACACCTTC. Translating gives CSVEEGTPGYTF.

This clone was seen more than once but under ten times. The CDR3 DNA is TGTGCCAGCAGTGACGTGTCTGACTCTGAAGCTTTCTTT. As protein: CASSDVSDSEAFF. This sequence joins TRBV6-1 and TRBJ1-1; D unclear. This CDR3 has 13 amino acids. Trimming removed 3 bases at V and 6 bases at J, with 11 bases between. CDR1 and CDR2 (germline): MNHNS, SASEGT.

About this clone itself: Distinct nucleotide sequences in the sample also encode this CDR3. CDR3 sequence: CASRESNYGYTF. The CDR3 DNA reads as TGTGCCAGTAGAGAGTCGAACTATGGCTACACCTTC. The chain combines TRBV2 with TRBJ1-2; D gene uncertain. The CDR3 covers 12 residues. Germline V gene lookup returns CDR1 SNHLY and CDR2 FYNNEI. Trimming stripped 9 bases from V and 2 bases from J, with 10 bases between.

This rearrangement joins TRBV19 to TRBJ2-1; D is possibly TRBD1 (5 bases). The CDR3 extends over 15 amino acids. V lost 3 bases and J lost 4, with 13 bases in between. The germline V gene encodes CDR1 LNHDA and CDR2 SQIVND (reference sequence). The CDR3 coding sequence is TGTGCCAGTAGTATCACCCAGGGATGGTACAATGAGCAGTTCTTC. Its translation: CASSITQGWYNEQFF.

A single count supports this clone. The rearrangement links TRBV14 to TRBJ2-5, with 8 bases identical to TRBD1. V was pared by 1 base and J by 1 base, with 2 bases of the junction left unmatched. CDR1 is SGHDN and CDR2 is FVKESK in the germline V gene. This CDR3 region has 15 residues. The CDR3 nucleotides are TGTGCCAGCAGCCAAGTGACAGGGGCCCAAGAGACCCAGTACTTC. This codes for CASSQVTGAQETQYF.